This TCR beta chain comes out of a study of shared clonotypes between healthy human individuals. Study context: There were three CD4 naive, three CD4 memory, two CD8 naive and one CD8 memory plates per donor.

Measured with immunoSEQ multiplex PCR; TCRdb has only the in-frame clones, and not every one. The repertoire holds 2 million to 3 million clones, with under 95% as singletons. Trimming stripped 6 bases from V and 1 base from J, with 10 bases between. The CDR3 is made up of 14 amino acids. Germline CDR1 is MNHEY and CDR2 is SVGAGI. This clone was recorded only once. No antigen is known for it. Broader study findings: Compared with memory subsets, naive subsets generally had larger estimated richness. Represented diversity, genetic and exposure-history alike, was limited by few donors.

This rearrangement joins TRBV6-5 to TRBJ1-5; D not resolved. Sequenced sample: naive CD4+ T cells from PBMCs. As for subset: CD45RA+ positively selected. The TCR was taken from a man younger than 35 in good health. Some clones in this sample may be carry-over from other donors' samples. CDR3 in amino acids: CASSSVGSNQPQHF. The CDR3 region has the DNA TGTGCCAGCAGCTCAGTCGGGAGCAATCAGCCCCAGCATTTT.